The clone carrying this T cell receptor beta chain was seen ten or more times. In TCRdb, the 5' RACE reads were re-called with MiXCR into one record per CDR3 protein. Found here are 140,000 to 150,000 distinct CDR3 sequences, roughly 6.3% of them singletons; the top ten hold approximately 2.2%. This record belongs to a study of T-cell memory formation after mild COVID-19. The length of the CDR3 is 20 residues. The J segment lost 0 bases and the V segment lost 0 bases, leaving 11 bases of the junction unmatched. Germline assignment: CDR1 LGHDT and CDR2 YNNKEL (reference sequence). Material for sequencing was PBMCs or a T cell subset sorted from them (not recorded which). This clonotype was sampled from an adult woman who had mild COVID-19 (a few samples of this study predate the infection). Cell type and time point are not known. This rearrangement joins TRBV3-1 to TRBJ2-4; TRBD2 matches at 10 bases. CDR3 nucleotide sequence: TGTGCCAGCAGCCAAGATTGGCGAGCGGGGGGGCTCCTAGCCAAAAACATTCAGTACTTC. Translation: CASSQDWRAGGLLAKNIQYF.